This T cell receptor (beta chain) came from a study of cytomegalovirus exposure and HLA in healthy donors. Regarding the study as a whole: Later analysis associated a missense DCLRE1C variant with TCR beta V- and J-gene trimming.

A word on this clone: No antigen is known for it.

CDR1 and CDR2 from the germline V gene are LNHDA and SQIVND (reference sequence). The ends lost 3 bases at V and 4 bases at J; junction bases unmatched: 7. The CDR3 runs to 15 residues. PCR primers comprised 60 Vbeta and 13 Jbeta primers. TCRdb's table, derived via immunoSEQ multiplex PCR, lists solely in-frame clones and lacks some. Of 97,000 or so clones detected, around 70% appear once; the ten largest clones hold 2% to 3%. The TCR originated in a man aged 50-60 years in good health and CMV-seronegative. Sequenced material: PBMCs. V gene TRBV19 combines with J gene TRBJ1-2, with TRBD1 matching 8 bases. The CDR3 loop reads CASSISRGPGYGYTF. The CDR3 nucleotides read TGTGCCAGTAGTATTTCCAGGGGGCCAGGCTATGGCTACACCTTC.